These T cell receptor beta chains were read from a single sample in a study of cytomegalovirus exposure and HLA in healthy donors. Measured with immunoSEQ multiplex PCR; TCRdb has only the in-frame clones, and not every one. The repertoire holds some 170,000 clones, with roughly 80% as singletons. The sequenced material came from PBMCs. The receptors stem from a man in his thirties or forties in good health and CMV-seropositive. Both conserved end residues are part of each CDR3. D genes are given only for firm matches. Clone size is stated in some rows and not others, as once, few, many or a class when expanded.

clone_size: -; v_call: TRBV9; j_call: TRBJ1-4; d_call: TRBD1; cdr3_nt: TGTGCCAGCAGCGTACGGGGACAGGCTACATGGGAAAAACTGTTTTTT; cdr3_aa: CASSVRGQATWEKLFF
clone_size: -; v_call: TRBV7-2; j_call: TRBJ1-5; d_call: -; cdr3_nt: TGTGCCAGCAGCCCATACAGCGGGGGGGGCAATCAGCCCCAGCATTTT; cdr3_aa: CASSPYSGGGNQPQHF
clone_size: -; v_call: TRBV27; j_call: TRBJ1-5; d_call: -; cdr3_nt: TGTGCCAGCAGTTTTAGGAGGGGCAATCAGCCCCAGCATTTT; cdr3_aa: CASSFRRGNQPQHF
clone_size: -; v_call: TRBV21-1; j_call: TRBJ1-2; d_call: -; cdr3_nt: TGTGCCAGCAGCAAAGGCCGGGGGAGCTATGGCTACACCTTC; cdr3_aa: CASSKGRGSYGYTF
clone_size: -; v_call: TRBV5-5; j_call: TRBJ2-5; d_call: TRBD2; cdr3_nt: TGTGCCAGCAGCCCGTCGCCGGGACTACCCGAAGAAGAGACCCAGTACTTC; cdr3_aa: CASSPSPGLPEEETQYF
clone_size: once; v_call: TRBV6-1; j_call: TRBJ2-5; d_call: -; cdr3_nt: TGTGCCAGCAGTGAAGTCAGGGAGACCCAGTACTTC; cdr3_aa: CASSEVRETQYF
clone_size: -; v_call: TRBV2; j_call: TRBJ1-5; d_call: -; cdr3_nt: TGTGCCAGCAAAAAGACAGGTGGGGAACAGCCCCAGCATTTT; cdr3_aa: CASKKTGGEQPQHF
clone_size: -; v_call: TRBV9; j_call: TRBJ1-2; d_call: TRBD1; cdr3_nt: TGTGCCAGCAGCGTAGGGGACAGTTGGCCCTATGGCTACACCTTC; cdr3_aa: CASSVGDSWPYGYTF
clone_size: -; v_call: TRBV4-3; j_call: TRBJ1-1; d_call: -; cdr3_nt: TGCGCCAGCAGCCTTCGGAGGAAGACTGAAGCTTTCTTT; cdr3_aa: CASSLRRKTEAFF
clone_size: -; v_call: TRBV13; j_call: TRBJ2-7; d_call: TRBD2; cdr3_nt: TGTGCCAGCAGCCCCCCGGGGGGTAGCGGCTCCTACGAGCAGTACTTC; cdr3_aa: CASSPPGGSGSYEQYF
clone_size: -; v_call: TRBV2; j_call: TRBJ1-5; d_call: TRBD1; cdr3_nt: TGTGCCAGCAGTCTCCAGGGGGGTGGCAATCAGCCCCAGCATTTT; cdr3_aa: CASSLQGGGNQPQHF
clone_size: -; v_call: TRBV29-1; j_call: TRBJ2-5; d_call: TRBD1; cdr3_nt: TGCAGCGTGGACAGGGGAGGTGGAGAGACCCAGTACTTC; cdr3_aa: CSVDRGGGETQYF
clone_size: -; v_call: TRBV5-4; j_call: TRBJ2-1; d_call: -; cdr3_nt: TGTGCCAGCAGCTCAACAGGGTTCGTCGGTCTTGGCGACAATGAGCAGTTCTTC; cdr3_aa: CASSSTGFVGLGDNEQFF
clone_size: -; v_call: TRBV7-2; j_call: TRBJ2-2; d_call: TRBD1; cdr3_nt: TGTGCCAGCAGTGGACAGGGGGCCTCCGGGGAGCTGTTTTTT; cdr3_aa: CASSGQGASGELFF
clone_size: -; v_call: TRBV27; j_call: TRBJ2-3; d_call: -; cdr3_nt: TGTGCCAGCACCAGGGGCAAACCCGTCGATACGCAGTATTTT; cdr3_aa: CASTRGKPVDTQYF
clone_size: -; v_call: TRBV6-5; j_call: TRBJ1-5; d_call: -; cdr3_nt: TGTGCCAGCAGCCCAATTCGGGACACCAATCAGCCCCAGCATTTT; cdr3_aa: CASSPIRDTNQPQHF